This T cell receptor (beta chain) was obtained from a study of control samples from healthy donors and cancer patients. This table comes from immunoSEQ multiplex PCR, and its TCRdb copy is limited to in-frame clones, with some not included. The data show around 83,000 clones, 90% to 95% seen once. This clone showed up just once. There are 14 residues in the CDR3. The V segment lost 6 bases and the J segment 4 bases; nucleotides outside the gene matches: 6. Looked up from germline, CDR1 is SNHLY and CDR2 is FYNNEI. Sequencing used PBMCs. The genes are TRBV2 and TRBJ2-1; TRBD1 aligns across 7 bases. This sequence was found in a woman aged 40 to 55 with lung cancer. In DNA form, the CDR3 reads TGTGCCAGCAGAGTGAGACAGGGTTACAATGAGCAGTTCTTC. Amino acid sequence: CASRVRQGYNEQFF.